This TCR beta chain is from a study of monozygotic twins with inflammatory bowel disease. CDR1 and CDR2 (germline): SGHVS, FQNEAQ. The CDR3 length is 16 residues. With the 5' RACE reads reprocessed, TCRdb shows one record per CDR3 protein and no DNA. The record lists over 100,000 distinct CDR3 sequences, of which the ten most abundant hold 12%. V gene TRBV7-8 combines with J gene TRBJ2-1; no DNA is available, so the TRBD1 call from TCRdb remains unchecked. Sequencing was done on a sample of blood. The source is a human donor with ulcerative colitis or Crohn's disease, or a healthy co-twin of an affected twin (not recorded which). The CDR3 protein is CASSLIGGGLYNEQFF.